This is a list of T cell receptor beta chains from one sample in a study of cytomegalovirus exposure and HLA in healthy donors. This table comes from immunoSEQ multiplex PCR, and its TCRdb copy is limited to in-frame clones, with some not included. The sample includes 150,000 to 200,000 clones, roughly 77% of them seen just once. The material sequenced was PBMCs. The receptors were gathered from a woman between 40 and 50 years old in good health and CMV-seropositive. CDR3s include the opening cysteine and the closing phenylalanine or tryptophan. D genes are given only for firm matches. The size field is filled for only some rows; it gives once, few, many or a size class.

D: TRBD1
V: TRBV14
size: NA
J: TRBJ2-7
CDR3: CASSQVTGPRGYEQYF
DNA: TGTGCCAGCAGCCAAGTAACAGGGCCCAGGGGGTACGAGCAGTACTTC

D: NA
V: TRBV21-1
size: NA
J: TRBJ1-4
CDR3: CASSKNVYRGRVVNEKLFF
DNA: TGTGCCAGCAGCAAAAACGTTTACAGGGGGCGCGTAGTTAATGAAAAACTGTTTTTT

D: NA
V: TRBV6-6
size: NA
J: TRBJ2-7
CDR3: CASSSGQRENEQYF
DNA: TGTGCCAGCAGTAGTGGACAGCGGGAAAACGAGCAGTACTTC

D: TRBD2
V: TRBV5-6
size: once
J: TRBJ2-1
CDR3: CASILAGRYNEQFF
DNA: TGTGCCAGCATCTTAGCGGGGAGGTACAATGAGCAGTTCTTC

D: TRBD2
V: TRBV6-6
size: NA
J: TRBJ2-7
CDR3: CASKTEREHPYEQYF
DNA: TGTGCCAGCAAGACCGAGCGGGAGCACCCCTACGAGCAGTACTTC

D: TRBD1
V: TRBV4-1
size: few
J: TRBJ1-6
CDR3: CASSQGGTANNSPLHF
DNA: TGCGCCAGCAGCCAAGGGGGGACAGCAAATAATTCACCCCTCCACTTT

D: NA
V: TRBV28
size: NA
J: TRBJ2-4
CDR3: CATFEAGKNIQYF
DNA: TGTGCCACCTTCGAAGCAGGCAAAAACATTCAGTACTTC

D: NA
V: TRBV5-4
size: once
J: TRBJ2-6
CDR3: CASSLGLAPVVLTF
DNA: TGTGCCAGCAGCTTGGGTTTAGCCCCGGTCGTCCTGACTTTC

D: NA
V: TRBV2
size: NA
J: TRBJ1-2
CDR3: CASSTSGKAYGYTF
DNA: TGTGCCAGCAGTACCAGCGGTAAGGCCTATGGCTACACCTTC

D: NA
V: TRBV15
size: few
J: TRBJ1-2
CDR3: CATSRDVFRGYTF
DNA: TGTGCCACCAGCAGAGACGTCTTTCGGGGCTACACCTTC

D: NA
V: TRBV27
size: once
J: TRBJ1-2
CDR3: CASSLTPRASIYGYTF
DNA: TGTGCCAGCAGCCTAACGCCCAGGGCAAGCATCTATGGCTACACCTTC

D: TRBD1
V: TRBV19
size: once
J: TRBJ2-7
CDR3: CASSDRGFYEQYF
DNA: TGTGCCAGCTCCGACAGGGGTTTTTACGAGCAGTACTTC

D: NA
V: TRBV6-1
size: few
J: TRBJ1-1
CDR3: CASSELFGRDTEAFF
DNA: TGTGCCAGCAGTGAACTATTTGGGCGGGACACTGAAGCTTTCTTT

D: NA
V: TRBV19
size: NA
J: TRBJ2-5
CDR3: CASSRSPGPQETQYF
DNA: TGTGCCAGTAGTAGGAGTCCGGGTCCCCAAGAGACCCAGTACTTC

D: NA
V: TRBV27
size: few
J: TRBJ2-7
CDR3: CASSFVDSPYEQYF
DNA: TGTGCCAGCAGTTTTGTGGACAGCCCCTACGAGCAGTACTTC

D: NA
V: TRBV5-4
size: NA
J: TRBJ2-7
CDR3: CASSLTSDEQYF
DNA: TGTGCCAGCAGCTTGACCAGTGACGAGCAGTACTTC

D: TRBD2
V: TRBV4-2
size: NA
J: TRBJ2-2
CDR3: CASSFSSGRGAGELFF
DNA: TGTGCCAGCAGCTTTTCTAGCGGGAGGGGGGCCGGGGAGCTGTTTTTT

D: NA
V: TRBV18
size: NA
J: TRBJ2-2
CDR3: CASSRAGSLGTGELFF
DNA: TGTGCCAGCTCAAGGGCGGGCAGTCTAGGAACCGGGGAGCTGTTTTTT

D: NA
V: TRBV15
size: NA
J: TRBJ1-2
CDR3: CATSRDRGRVGYGYTF
DNA: TGTGCCACCAGCAGAGATCGTGGCAGGGTGGGATATGGCTACACCTTC

D: NA
V: TRBV7-2
size: few
J: TRBJ2-2
CDR3: CASSLAGAVTGELFF
DNA: TGTGCCAGCAGCTTAGCGGGAGCTGTAACCGGGGAGCTGTTTTTT

D: TRBD1
V: TRBV6-1
size: NA
J: TRBJ2-7
CDR3: CASSDPPGGEQYF
DNA: TGTGCCAGCAGCGATCCCCCAGGGGGCGAGCAGTACTTC

D: NA
V: TRBV10-3
size: NA
J: TRBJ2-1
CDR3: CAISEPRVHVTNEQFF
DNA: TGTGCCATCAGTGAGCCCCGGGTCCACGTAACCAATGAGCAGTTCTTC

D: NA
V: TRBV19
size: NA
J: TRBJ1-1
CDR3: CASSIGTEITEAFF
DNA: TGTGCCAGTAGTATAGGGACAGAGATCACTGAAGCTTTCTTT

D: NA
V: TRBV11-2
size: NA
J: TRBJ1-1
CDR3: CASSFQGRTEAFF
DNA: TGTGCCAGCAGCTTTCAGGGTCGTACTGAAGCTTTCTTT

D: TRBD2
V: TRBV6-4
size: NA
J: TRBJ2-1
CDR3: CASSDSRTSGGNEQFF
DNA: TGTGCCAGCAGTGACTCGAGGACTAGCGGGGGCAATGAGCAGTTCTTC

D: NA
V: TRBV19
size: NA
J: TRBJ1-4
CDR3: CASGHNEKLFF
DNA: TGTGCCAGTGGACATAATGAAAAACTGTTTTTT

D: NA
V: TRBV5-1
size: few
J: TRBJ1-2
CDR3: CASSQGHTSPYGYTF
DNA: TGCGCCAGCAGCCAAGGACACACAAGCCCCTATGGCTACACCTTC

D: TRBD1
V: TRBV28
size: few
J: TRBJ1-5
CDR3: CASQTGNQPQHF
DNA: TGTGCCAGCCAGACAGGGAATCAGCCCCAGCATTTT

D: NA
V: TRBV7-9
size: NA
J: TRBJ2-7
CDR3: CASSTARDFPYEQYF
DNA: TGTGCCAGCAGCACGGCCCGGGATTTCCCTTACGAGCAGTACTTC

D: NA
V: TRBV10-3
size: NA
J: TRBJ2-2
CDR3: CAISEAQVNTGELFF
DNA: TGTGCCATCAGTGAGGCCCAGGTGAACACCGGGGAGCTGTTTTTT

D: TRBD1
V: TRBV19
size: NA
J: TRBJ1-2
CDR3: CASSATGRNYGYTF
DNA: TGTGCCAGTAGTGCGACAGGGCGTAACTATGGCTACACCTTC

D: NA
V: TRBV19
size: NA
J: TRBJ2-3
CDR3: CASREARTDTQYF
DNA: TGTGCCAGTAGAGAGGCACGCACAGATACGCAGTATTTT